This passage covers 20 T cell receptor beta chains from one sample sequenced in a study of blood T cell repertoires in COVID-19. TCRdb's copy holds only in-frame clones and misses some; the assay was immunoSEQ multiplex PCR. The sample consists of about 380,000 clones, about 90% of them appearing once. The specimen sequenced was PBMCs or T cells enriched from blood (not recorded which). These receptors were obtained from a man aged 25-45 years who had recovered from COVID-19.

This chain links TRBV19 with TRBJ1-4, with TRBD1 identical over 8 bases. This CDR3 is built from 15 residues. Per germline, CDR1 LNHDA and CDR2 SQIVND (reference sequence). The ends lost 3 bases at V and 4 bases at J; junction bases unmatched: 4. CDR3 DNA: TGTGCCAGTAGTATCACGACAGGGGTTAATGAAAAACTGTTTTTT. It is translated as CASSITTGVNEKLFF.

J is TRBJ2-2 and V is TRBV9; D is uncertain. Trimming shortened V by 0 bases and J by 2 bases, and 11 bases separated the two germline ends. This CDR3 is built from 16 residues. CDR1 SGDLS and CDR2 YYNGEE come from the germline V gene. This chain's CDR3 is CASSVVSSPNTGELFF. The CDR3 bases are TGTGCCAGCAGCGTAGTATCGAGCCCCAACACCGGGGAGCTGTTTTTT.

The chain is built from TRBV4-3 and TRBJ2-2; 12 bases are shared with TRBD2. Per the germline V gene, CDR1 is LGHNA and CDR2 is YSLEER. This CDR3 spans 16 amino acids. V lost 5 bases and J lost 4; bases outside the gene matches: 5. CDR3 region: CASSILAGGGTGELFF. CDR3 bases: TGCGCCAGCAGCATACTAGCGGGGGGTGGCACCGGGGAGCTGTTTTTT.

This clone was recorded once. The chain employs TRBV6-5 and TRBJ1-2; D is perhaps TRBD1 (6 bases). Deletions cut 10 bases from V and 4 bases from J, with 10 bases between. This CDR3 region has 11 residues. Germline assignment: CDR1 MNHEY and CDR2 SVGAGI. CDR3 amino acids: CATFRGYGYTF. The CDR3, as DNA: TGTGCCACATTCAGGGGCTATGGCTACACCTTC.

CDR3 nucleotides: TGTGCCAGCAGCTTCACGGACATTTACAATGAGCAGTTCTTC. Translation gives CASSFTDIYNEQFF. The rearrangement uses TRBV5-5 and TRBJ2-1; perhaps TRBD1 as D (5 bases). The CDR3 contains 14 residues. V dropped 2 bases and J dropped 4 bases, with 10 bases sitting between them. The V gene's germline CDR1 is SGHKS and CDR2 YYEKEE (reference sequence).

CDR3 region: CASSFSTLTAEAFF. In nucleotides, the CDR3 is TGTGCCAGCAGTTTCTCGACTTTGACAGCTGAAGCTTTCTTT. The J gene is TRBJ1-1, the V gene TRBV6-2 or TRBV6-3; possibly TRBD1 for D (5 bases). Trimming took 4 bases from V and 6 from J, leaving 15 bases between them. This CDR3 is 14 amino acids long. Germline V gene sequence: CDR1 MNHEY, CDR2 SVGEGT.

V gene TRBV5-6 combines with J gene TRBJ2-1; TRBD2 matches at 15 bases. Trimming at V came to 5 bases and at J to 0 bases, leaving 6 bases not matched to a gene. The length of the CDR3 is 18 residues. The germline gives CDR1 SGHDT, CDR2 YYEEEE. The CDR3 coding sequence is TGTGCCAGCAGTCCCGGACTAGCGGGGGGGAGCTCCTACAATGAGCAGTTCTTC. Translated, it gives CASSPGLAGGSSYNEQFF.

The chain combines TRBV9 with TRBJ1-2, with D hard to call. Trimming stripped 4 bases from V and 4 bases from J, with 8 bases between. The CDR3 length is 12 residues. The germline V gene encodes CDR1 SGDLS and CDR2 YYNGEE. CDR3 loop: CASSTSRYGYTF. The CDR3 DNA sequence: TGTGCCAGCAGCACATCTCGCTATGGCTACACCTTC.

The V gene is TRBV9, the J gene TRBJ2-7; D ambiguous. The CDR3 has 14 residues. The V end lost 0 bases, the J end lost 2 bases, and 9 bases lay between the germline ends. Germline lookup yields CDR1 SGDLS and CDR2 YYNGEE. This chain's CDR3 is CASSVGSSAYEQYF. The DNA for the CDR3 is TGTGCCAGCAGCGTAGGTAGCAGCGCCTACGAGCAGTACTTC.

CDR3 sequence (DNA): TGTGCCAGCAGTGGGGACATAGACTATGGCTACACCTTC. As protein: CASSGDIDYGYTF. This chain uses TRBV12-3 or TRBV12-4 with TRBJ1-2, with a tentative D call TRBD1 (6 bases). The CDR3 sequence is 13 residues long. Deletions cut 5 bases from V and 3 bases from J, with 10 bases between.

Regarding this clone: The same CDR3 arises from other DNA sequences in this sample as well. V gene TRBV11-2 combines with J gene TRBJ1-2; maybe TRBD1 (5 bases). The CDR3 totals 14 residues. V lost 5 bases and J 2 bases, leaving 12 bases between the germline ends. Germline CDR1 SGHAT, CDR2 FQNNGV. Here the CDR3 DNA reads TGTGCCAGCAGCCCCGGGCAGGGAAACTATGGCTACACCTTC. This codes for CASSPGQGNYGYTF.

The chain combines TRBV15 with TRBJ1-2, with D perhaps matching TRBD1 (5 bases). CDR1 LNHNV and CDR2 YYDKDF come from the germline V gene (reference sequence). CDR3 length: 15 amino acids. Trimming took off 8 bases at V and 0 bases at J, with 16 bases between the two ends. The CDR3 region has the DNA TGTGCCACCTCGCGGGACCCGGGAGCTAACTATGGCTACACCTTC. Translated, it gives CATSRDPGANYGYTF. Based on the CDR3 plus reference TRBV15 and TRBJ1-2, the full variable domain is DAMVIQNPRYQVTQFGKPVTLSCSQTLNHNVMYWYQQKSSQAPKLLFHYYDKDFNNEADTPDNFQSRRPNTSFCFLDIRSPGLGDTAMYLCATSRDPGANYGYTFGSGTRLTVV.

J is TRBJ1-1 and V is TRBV4-1; maybe TRBD1 (6 bases). CDR1 and CDR2 from the germline V gene are MGHRA and YSYEKL. Trimming shortened V by 1 base and J by 8 bases, and 14 bases separated the two germline ends. This CDR3 has 14 amino acids. Here the CDR3 DNA reads TGCGCCAGCAGCCAAGTGGGAGGGGGGCCCGAAGCTTTCTTT. Encoded protein: CASSQVGGGPEAFF.

This chain connects TRBV25-1 to TRBJ2-7, with 8 bases identical to TRBD1. The CDR3 length is 16 residues. V shed 0 bases and J 3 bases; nucleotides not matched to a gene: 7. CDR1 and CDR2 (germline): MGHDK, SYGVNS. The CDR3 reads CASSEYTGGSIYEQYF. CDR3 nucleotide sequence: TGTGCCAGCAGTGAATACACAGGGGGGTCCATCTACGAGCAGTACTTC.

This clone was observed many times. The rearrangement joins TRBV11-2 to TRBJ2-1, with TRBD1 identical over 9 bases. Germline V lookup: CDR1 SGHAT, CDR2 FQNNGV. The ends lost 4 bases at V and 6 bases at J; junction bases unmatched: 4. This CDR3 has 14 residues. CDR3 loop: CASSSRDRVNEQFF. The CDR3 region has the DNA TGTGCCAGCAGCTCCCGGGACAGGGTCAATGAGCAGTTCTTC.

This clone was seen more than once but under ten times. The same CDR3 can be traced to other DNA sequences in this sample. This rearrangement joins TRBV3-1 (or the pseudogene TRBV3-2) to TRBJ2-5; D possibly corresponds to TRBD2 (5 bases). Germline V gives CDR1 LGHDT, CDR2 YNNKEL (reference sequence). The CDR3 has 12 amino acids. V was cut by 1 base and J by 7 bases, with 7 bases left in between. CDR3: CASSQGGGTQYF. In DNA, the CDR3 is TGTGCCAGCAGCCAAGGAGGAGGGACCCAGTACTTC.

The genes are TRBV3-1 (or the pseudogene TRBV3-2) and TRBJ2-3; TRBD2 might be the D (6 bases). This CDR3 is 16 amino acids long. Germline CDR1 is LGHDT and CDR2 is YNNKEL (reference sequence). Trimming pared 7 bases from V and 2 bases from J, leaving 19 bases between. CDR3 region: CASTGVGGSYTDTQYF. For the CDR3, the DNA is TGTGCCAGCACGGGGGTTGGCGGGTCCTACACAGATACGCAGTATTTT.

The gene calls are TRBV7-9 and TRBJ1-2; weak D call: TRBD1 (6 bases). The CDR3 has 14 amino acids. The germline V gene encodes CDR1 SEHNR and CDR2 FQNEAQ (reference sequence). The V end was cut by 1 base, the J end by 4 bases, with 10 bases between. CDR3: CASSLVDRSYGYTF. Here the CDR3 DNA reads TGTGCCAGCAGCTTAGTTGACAGGAGCTATGGCTACACCTTC.

This sequence joins TRBV11-2 and TRBJ1-2, with a possible D match to TRBD1 (6 bases). The CDR3 totals 13 residues. With 4 bases removed from V and 5 bases from J, the gap between germline ends came to 11 bases. In germline, CDR1 is SGHAT, CDR2 FQNNGV. The CDR3, as DNA: TGTGCCAGCAGCTCAACAGGGTCGTATGGCTACACCTTC. As protein: CASSSTGSYGYTF. Full variable domain (missing parts from reference TRBV11-2 and TRBJ1-2): EAGVAQSPRYKIIEKRQSVAFWCNPISGHATLYWYQQILGQGPKLLIQFQNNGVVDDSQLPKDRFSAERLKGVDSTLKIQPAKLEDSAVYLCASSSTGSYGYTFGSGTRLTVV.

This sequence joins TRBV27 and TRBJ1-5; 10 nucleotides align to TRBD1. The CDR3 length is 15 residues. The ends lost 6 bases at V and 2 bases at J; junction bases unmatched: 4. Looked up from germline, CDR1 is MNHEY and CDR2 is SMNVEV (reference sequence). The CDR3 spells CASRTGGAGNQPQHF. CDR3 nucleotides: TGTGCCAGCAGGACAGGGGGCGCGGGCAATCAGCCCCAGCATTTT.